These 17 T cell receptor beta chains share one sample of origin, sequenced in a study of blood T cell repertoires in COVID-19. Libraries were prepared by immunoSEQ multiplex PCR; TCRdb keeps only in-frame clonotypes and omits some of them. The table includes some 80,000 clones, over 65% detected once. The sequenced sample was peripheral blood. These TCRs come from a human donor in a cohort sampled during active COVID-19.

V is TRBV11-2 and J is TRBJ2-7; 9 positions agree with TRBD2. CDR1 is SGHAT, CDR2 FQNNGV, per germline. The CDR3 extends over 15 amino acids. The V segment lost 5 bases and the J segment 4 bases; nucleotides outside the gene matches: 9. DNA of the CDR3: TGTGCCAGCAGCCCTAGGCTGCGGGAGGGATACGAGCAGTACTTC. The encoded protein is CASSPRLREGYEQYF.

The count of this clone is one. The chain is built from TRBV5-4 and TRBJ2-1; 10 nucleotides agree with TRBD2. V lost 4 bases, J lost 11 bases, and 3 bases stayed unmatched. This CDR3 is built from 12 residues. Germline CDR1 reads SGHNT; CDR2 reads YYREEE (reference sequence). CDR3: CASSRTSGKQFF. The CDR3 nucleotides read TGTGCCAGCAGCAGGACTAGCGGTAAGCAGTTCTTC.

CDR3 DNA: TGTGCCAGCAGCTTAGCCCATAATCAGCCCCAGCATTTT. It yields the protein CASSLAHNQPQHF. The genes are TRBV11-2 and TRBJ1-5; no reliable D call. Trimming left V 1 base short and J 4 bases short, with 5 bases between. The CDR3 loop spans 13 amino acids. The V gene's germline CDR1 is SGHAT and CDR2 FQNNGV.

The chain couples TRBV5-1 to TRBJ2-5, with TRBD1 identical over 7 bases. The CDR3 covers 15 residues. Germline trimming cut 0 bases from V and 2 bases from J; bases unmatched to any gene: 4. Germline V lookup: CDR1 SGHRS, CDR2 YFSETQ. CDR3 sequence (DNA): TGCGCCAGCAGCTTGGGGAGGACAGGACAAGAGACCCAGTACTTC. Amino acid sequence: CASSLGRTGQETQYF.

The chain combines TRBV7-9 with TRBJ2-7; 10 bases match TRBD2. This CDR3 spans 16 amino acids. The germline V gene has CDR1 SEHNR and CDR2 FQNEAQ (reference sequence). V shed 5 bases, J shed 2 bases, and the junction held 9 bases outside the gene matches. The CDR3 protein is CASSPKGLATTYEQYF. In DNA form, the CDR3 reads TGTGCCAGCAGCCCAAAGGGACTAGCGACAACCTACGAGCAGTACTTC.

The chain is built from TRBV11-2 and TRBJ1-6; no clear D. Per the germline V gene, CDR1 is SGHAT and CDR2 is FQNNGV. This CDR3 spans 17 amino acids. The V end was cut by 1 base, the J end by 0 bases, with 10 bases between. The CDR3: CASSLVSSSSYNSPLHF. CDR3 coding DNA: TGTGCCAGCAGCTTAGTATCCTCTAGCTCCTATAATTCACCCCTCCACTTT. The entire variable domain, with the rest obtained from reference TRBV11-2 and TRBJ1-6, is as follows: EAGVAQSPRYKIIEKRQSVAFWCNPISGHATLYWYQQILGQGPKLLIQFQNNGVVDDSQLPKDRFSAERLKGVDSTLKIQPAKLEDSAVYLCASSLVSSSSYNSPLHFGNGTRLTVT.

The rearrangement links TRBV10-1 to TRBJ1-1; 10 bases line up with TRBD1. This CDR3 spans 15 amino acids. The trim removed 5 bases at V and 11 bases at J, leaving 14 bases unmatched. Germline-derived CDR1 and CDR2 are WNHNN and SYGVQD (reference sequence). Written as DNA, the CDR3 is TGCGCCAGCAGTTTTGGCTCCGGGACAGGGGATCGGGCTTTCTTT. The encoded protein is CASSFGSGTGDRAFF.

The rearrangement joins TRBV15 to TRBJ2-5; 13 positions agree with TRBD2. The CDR3 extends over 16 amino acids. CDR1 and CDR2 from the germline V gene are LNHNV and YYDKDF (reference sequence). V gave up 5 bases and J gave up 3 bases; unmatched junction bases: 6. Written as DNA, the CDR3 is TGTGCCACCAGCGGGAGACTAGCGGGGGGAAAAGAGACCCAGTACTTC. Translating it yields CATSGRLAGGKETQYF.

The V and J genes are TRBV18 and TRBJ2-7, with 7 bases lining up with TRBD1. This CDR3 comprises 13 residues. Trimming removed 2 bases from V and 5 bases from J; junction bases left unmatched: 3. CDR1 KGHSH and CDR2 LQKENI come from the germline V gene. CDR3 coding DNA: TGTGCCAGCTCACCAGCAGGGGGACACGAGCAGTACTTC. Its protein is CASSPAGGHEQYF.

V gene TRBV6-5 combines with J gene TRBJ1-5; the D is unclear. In germline, CDR1 is MNHEY, CDR2 SVGAGI. V was clipped by 2 bases and J by 0 bases, with 8 bases between them. The length of the CDR3 is 15 residues. The CDR3 DNA is TGTGCCAGCAGTTACGGCGGCAATAGCAATCAGCCCCAGCATTTT. Its translation: CASSYGGNSNQPQHF.

This clone was seen a single time. The chain combines TRBV7-9 with TRBJ1-2; 10 bases line up with TRBD1. J was trimmed by 7 bases and V by 8 bases; bases with no gene match: 4. CDR1 and CDR2 (germline): SEHNR, FQNEAQ (reference sequence). The CDR3 extends over 12 amino acids. CDR3 sequence reads: CASGRQGAGYTF. The CDR3 region has the DNA TGTGCCAGCGGGAGACAGGGGGCTGGCTACACCTTC.

The chain is built from TRBV3-1 (or the pseudogene TRBV3-2) and TRBJ2-2, with TRBD1 as a possible D gene (6 bases). The V end was cut by 4 bases, the J end by 3 bases, with 15 bases between. The germline CDR1 and CDR2 sequences are LGHDT and YNNKEL (reference sequence). The CDR3 extends over 16 amino acids. CDR3 sequence: CASSPQARQDTGELFF. The CDR3 nucleotides read TGTGCCAGCAGCCCGCAAGCTCGACAGGACACCGGGGAGCTGTTTTTT.

The chain links TRBV14 to TRBJ1-2, with 10 bases identical to TRBD1. Trimming cost V 4 bases and J 7 bases; bases outside gene matches: 6. This CDR3 region has 14 residues. Per germline, CDR1 SGHDN and CDR2 FVKESK. CDR3 residues: CASSRDRGQGGYTF. In DNA form, the CDR3 reads TGTGCCAGCAGCCGGGACAGGGGACAAGGTGGCTACACCTTC.

This clone was recorded only once. The chain employs TRBV6-5 and TRBJ1-2, with 7 nucleotides matching TRBD1. CDR1 and CDR2 from the germline V gene are MNHEY and SVGAGI. The CDR3 has 14 amino acids. J gave up 4 bases and V 10 bases, and 12 bases lay outside the gene matches. CDR3 residues: CATASGTAIYGYTF. The CDR3 nucleotides read TGTGCCACCGCTTCCGGGACAGCGATCTATGGCTACACCTTC.

The chain links TRBV9 to TRBJ2-3; D gene unclear. Germline V lookup: CDR1 SGDLS, CDR2 YYNGEE. V was shortened by 0 bases and J by 3 bases, with 8 bases between the two germline ends. The CDR3 loop spans 14 amino acids. DNA for the CDR3: TGTGCCAGCAGCGTAGATTCGGAGACAGATACGCAGTATTTT. Translation: CASSVDSETDTQYF.

This sequence joins TRBV24-1 and TRBJ2-7, with 9 bases matching TRBD1. The V segment lost 4 bases and the J segment 5 bases; nucleotides outside the gene matches: 8. The V gene's germline CDR1 is KGHDR and CDR2 SFDVKD. The CDR3 is 15 amino acids. This CDR3 is CATSDPGQGDNEQYF. CDR3 DNA sequence: TGTGCCACCAGTGACCCGGGACAGGGAGACAACGAGCAGTACTTC.

The chain uses TRBV5-1 and TRBJ1-2; TRBD1 aligns across 8 bases. The CDR3 is 13 amino acids. V gave up 3 bases and J gave up 3 bases; unmatched junction bases: 1. The germline V gene has CDR1 SGHRS and CDR2 YFSETQ. The CDR3 spells CASSSDRDYGYTF. In nucleotides, the CDR3 is TGCGCCAGCAGCTCGGACAGGGACTATGGCTACACCTTC.